This T cell receptor (beta chain) was captured in a study of blood T cell repertoires in COVID-19. The overall study: PBMCs, B-cell-depleted T cells, or T cells provided the cDNA or gDNA that made up the material.

The germline V gene has CDR1 MGHRA and CDR2 YSYEKL. CDR3 length equals 15 residues. V lost 1 base and J lost 6; bases outside the gene matches: 6. Clones were sequenced by immunoSEQ multiplex PCR, and TCRdb holds only the in-frame ones, with some missing. Among 160,000 or so clones listed, roughly 93% were seen once. This TCR came from a man aged 18 to 29 with acute or convalescent COVID-19. Sequencing was done on a sample of peripheral blood. The chain combines TRBV4-1 with TRBJ2-7, with TRBD2 matching over 10 bases. The CDR3 DNA sequence: TGCGCCAGCAGCCAAGGGGCTAGCGGGAGTTCCGAGCAGTACTTC. Translating it yields CASSQGASGSSEQYF.